This TCR beta chain is from a study of T cells after yellow fever vaccination. Study-wide points: Peaking faster, on day 5 versus 15, the secondary response was nonetheless weaker.

Production of TCR cDNA was by 5'RACE template switching, which also added a universal primer site and UMIs. TCRdb processed the 5' RACE reads anew with MiXCR; each CDR3 protein has one entry. Among about 210,000 distinct CDR3 sequences listed, 3.2% were seen once. This clonotype occurred many times. Its matching antigen is unknown. Germline V gene data show CDR1 as DFQATT and CDR2 as SNEGSKA (reference sequence). Trimming removed 0 bases from V and 3 bases from J, with 11 bases in between. The CDR3 has 15 residues. The TCR was taken from a man between 18 and 35 years old who received the YFV17D yellow fever vaccine. This rearrangement joins TRBV20-1 to TRBJ2-2; either TRBD1 or TRBD2 may supply D (6 bases each). The specimen comprised CD4+ T cells sorted from PBMCs, sampled 10 days after the yellow fever booster vaccination. CDR3 loop: CSARDHRDYTGELFF. In DNA form, the CDR3 reads TGCAGTGCTAGAGATCACAGGGACTACACCGGGGAGCTGTTTTTT.